This T cell receptor (beta chain) originates from a study of T cell responses to AZD1222 COVID-19 vaccine. Trimming removed 5 bases at V and 5 bases at J, with 9 bases between. CDR1 is SEHNR and CDR2 is FQNEAQ in the germline V gene (reference sequence). This CDR3 has 12 amino acids. Points on this clone: What it recognizes is unknown.

Study-wide results and limits: Repertoires were collected only later (after the peak T cell response had occurred).

Assay: immunoSEQ multiplex PCR; the TCRdb copy retains only in-frame clones and omits some. This table has 65,000 to 85,000 clones, approximately 88% appearing once. This TCR came from an adult who received the MenACWY meningococcal vaccine as a control. The genes are TRBV7-9 and TRBJ1-1; D gene unclear. The sample in question was peripheral blood, obtained 28 days after the second dose of the MenACWY control vaccine. CDR3 residues: CASSQRLTEAFF. CDR3 bases: TGTGCCAGCAGCCAGAGGTTAACTGAAGCTTTCTTT.